Listed below are T cell receptor beta chains from one sample, sequenced in a study of graft-versus-host responses after intestinal transplantation. Produced via immunoSEQ multiplex PCR; TCRdb's table is partial and in-frame only. The sample consists of 15,000 or so clones, 30% to 35% of them appearing once. This sample comprised alloreactive CD4+ T cells from a mixed lymphocyte reaction culture, obtained before intestinal transplant. All receptors derive from a human patient who received an intestinal transplant. Each CDR3 is given with its conserved first and last residue. Fields, in order: clone size, V gene, J gene, D gene, CDR3 protein, CDR3 DNA. A D gene is named only where the DNA matches it firmly. For some rows the clone size is stated as once, few or many, or as a class when expanded; others skip it.

few,TRBV2,TRBJ1-2,TRBD1,CASSEERGLGYTF,TGTGCCAGCAGTGAGGAGAGGGGGCTGGGCTACACCTTC
NA,TRBV18,TRBJ2-3,TRBD2,CASSPPNRLAGGTDTQYF,TGTGCCAGCTCACCACCGAACCGACTAGCGGGAGGCACAGATACGCAGTATTTT
medium-sized,TRBV6-6,TRBJ1-5,NA,CASSYSSRGWEQPQHF,TGTGCCAGCAGTTACTCCTCGAGGGGATGGGAGCAGCCCCAGCATTTT
NA,TRBV5-1,TRBJ1-6,NA,CASSYGPAGNSPLHF,TGCGCCAGCAGCTATGGACCGGCGGGTAATTCACCCCTCCACTTT
few,TRBV27,TRBJ2-7,TRBD1,CASRIQGASFSYEQYF,TGTGCCAGCCGAATCCAGGGGGCATCCTTCTCCTACGAGCAGTACTTC
medium-sized,TRBV7-2,TRBJ2-7,NA,CASSFHYEQYF,TGTGCCAGCAGCTTTCACTACGAGCAGTACTTC
few,TRBV6-6,TRBJ1-3,NA,CASSYDNRASGNTIYF,TGTGCCAGCAGTTACGATAACAGGGCCTCTGGAAACACCATATATTTT
NA,TRBV6-1,TRBJ2-7,NA,CARRTAHAYEQYF,TGTGCCAGGAGGACAGCCCACGCCTACGAGCAGTACTTC
few,TRBV9,TRBJ2-3,TRBD2,CASSASGGRGTDTQYF,TGTGCCAGCAGCGCTAGCGGGGGGCGGGGCACAGATACGCAGTATTTT
NA,TRBV11-2,TRBJ1-2,NA,CASSLEQALYGYTF,TGTGCCAGCAGCCTAGAGCAGGCTCTCTATGGCTACACCTTC
few,TRBV28,TRBJ2-7,NA,CASKPHGDIVYEQYF,TGTGCCAGCAAACCTCACGGGGACATAGTCTACGAGCAGTACTTC
few,TRBV7-9,TRBJ1-5,NA,CASSLDSANQPQHF,TGTGCCAGCAGCCTCGACAGTGCCAATCAGCCCCAGCATTTT
NA,TRBV7-9,TRBJ2-7,NA,CASGLLDGTYEQYF,TGTGCCAGCGGCCTCCTGGACGGAACCTACGAGCAGTACTTC
few,TRBV20-1,TRBJ2-1,NA,CSAIAYNEQFF,TGCAGTGCTATCGCGTACAATGAGCAGTTCTTC
many,TRBV5-1,TRBJ2-3,TRBD2,CASSSGGRLGTDTQYF,TGCGCCAGCAGCTCGGGGGGGAGGCTTGGGACAGATACGCAGTATTTT
NA,TRBV7-3,TRBJ1-6,NA,CASSLGPGWDSPLHF,TGTGCCAGCAGCTTAGGTCCGGGTTGGGATTCACCCCTCCACTTT
NA,TRBV10-2,TRBJ2-5,TRBD1,CASSESGTGGVETQYF,TGCGCCAGCAGTGAGTCTGGGACAGGGGGCGTTGAGACCCAGTACTTC
few,TRBV4-3,TRBJ2-7,TRBD1,CASSRTGTVYEQYF,TGCGCCAGCAGTCGGACAGGAACCGTCTACGAGCAGTACTTC
NA,TRBV30,TRBJ2-1,TRBD2,CAWTHGTGGYNEQFF,TGTGCCTGGACCCACGGAACGGGAGGATACAATGAGCAGTTCTTC
NA,TRBV6-6,TRBJ1-2,NA,CASSSDWRGYTF,TGTGCCAGCAGTTCCGATTGGAGGGGCTACACCTTC
medium-sized,TRBV9,TRBJ2-3,NA,CASSVDTGGNTQYF,TGTGCCAGCAGCGTAGACACCGGCGGGAATACGCAGTATTTT
medium-sized,TRBV6-5,TRBJ2-7,NA,CASSSREAWPSEQYF,TGTGCCAGCAGTTCGAGGGAGGCCTGGCCGTCCGAGCAGTACTTC
NA,TRBV6-6,TRBJ2-2,TRBD1,CASRHPDRGWTGELFF,TGTGCCAGCAGACACCCGGACAGGGGGTGGACCGGGGAGCTGTTTTTT
NA,TRBV20-1,TRBJ2-1,NA,CSAEPYNEQFF,TGCAGTGCAGAGCCCTACAATGAGCAGTTCTTC
few,TRBV6-1,TRBJ2-3,NA,CASIPGPNTDTQYF,TGTGCCAGCATCCCGGGACCGAACACAGATACGCAGTATTTT
NA,TRBV2,TRBJ1-5,NA,CASSEARLYQPQHF,TGTGCCAGCAGTGAAGCGCGTCTGTATCAGCCCCAGCATTTT